A selection of T cell receptor beta chains follows, all from one sample in a study of cytomegalovirus exposure and HLA in healthy donors. Method: immunoSEQ multiplex PCR; TCRdb's copy keeps in-frame clones and lacks some. The sample includes 60,000 or so clones, 65% to 75% of them seen just once. Sequenced material: PBMCs. These receptors all stem from a man aged 50 to 59 in good health and CMV-seropositive. Both conserved end residues are part of each CDR3. Fields, in order: J gene, D gene, V gene, CDR3 protein. A D gene is named only where the DNA matches it firmly.

J: TRBJ1-5
D: TRBD1
V: TRBV7-6
CDR3: CASSPGGRNQPQHF

J: TRBJ2-5
D: TRBD1
V: TRBV5-1
CDR3: CASSLAARGPQETQYF

J: TRBJ1-2
D: NA
V: TRBV27
CDR3: CASRRPGRSGYTF

J: TRBJ2-7
D: TRBD2
V: TRBV7-3
CDR3: CASSLTGGASGRSDHEQYF

J: TRBJ1-6
D: NA
V: TRBV5-6
CDR3: CASSPRYNSPLHF

J: TRBJ2-2
D: NA
V: TRBV5-1
CDR3: CASSWGGPNTGELFF

J: TRBJ2-5
D: NA
V: TRBV18
CDR3: CASSPSGETQYF

J: TRBJ2-1
D: TRBD2
V: TRBV14
CDR3: CASSPLGLDFYNEQFF

J: TRBJ1-5
D: TRBD1
V: TRBV30
CDR3: CAWSLDRGRGGIQPQHF

J: TRBJ2-7
D: TRBD1
V: TRBV16
CDR3: CASSQGQGAYEQYF

J: TRBJ2-3
D: TRBD2
V: TRBV25-1
CDR3: CASSAGLAGVGTDTQYF

J: TRBJ2-7
D: NA
V: TRBV6-5
CDR3: CASSYMGHEQYF

J: TRBJ2-3
D: TRBD2
V: TRBV30
CDR3: CAWTQRRGARTDTQYF

J: TRBJ2-5
D: TRBD2
V: TRBV5-4
CDR3: CASSRRLAGGLEETQYF